This TCR beta chain was captured in a study of T cell responses to AZD1222 COVID-19 vaccine. Notes on the study in general: Receipt of two AZD1222 doses was followed by a rise in Spike-specific TCR breadth and depth.

Clones were read by immunoSEQ multiplex PCR, and TCRdb kept only the in-frame ones, dropping some. Of some 96,000 clones listed, approximately 91% are singletons. CDR1 is MNHEY, CDR2 SVGAGI, per germline. The CDR3 is 13 amino acids. The ends lost 10 bases at V and 5 bases at J; junction bases unmatched: 11. Concerning this clone: Its target is unknown.

This sequence originates from an adult in good health. Here the sequenced sample was peripheral blood, taken on day 0 of AZD1222 vaccination. The chain employs TRBV6-5 and TRBJ2-7; the match to TRBD1 covers 7 bases. CDR3 amino acids: CAIAFRQGHEQYF. The CDR3 DNA reads TGTGCCATCGCATTTAGACAGGGCCACGAGCAGTACTTC.